The 4 T cell receptor beta chains below all came from one sample that was sequenced in a study of blood T cell repertoires in COVID-19. Clones were sequenced by immunoSEQ multiplex PCR, and TCRdb holds only the in-frame ones, with some missing. The data show roughly 160,000 clones, about 80% seen once. Sequenced: PBMCs or T cells enriched from blood (not recorded which). Receptors were obtained from a woman aged 55-69 years who had recovered from COVID-19.

CDR3 residues: CASRSLQGDAGELFF. The CDR3 nucleotides read TGTGCCAGCAGATCCTTACAGGGGGATGCCGGGGAGCTGTTTTTT. The rearrangement joins TRBV5-6 to TRBJ2-2; 8 nucleotides agree with TRBD1. Germline V gene data show CDR1 as SGHDT and CDR2 as YYEEEE. Losses at the gene ends were 5 bases for V and 6 bases for J; bases not matched to a gene: 9. The CDR3 spans 15 residues. Variable domain in full (rest from reference TRBV5-6 and TRBJ2-2): DAGVTQSPTHLIKTRGQQVTLRCSPKSGHDTVSWYQQALGQGPQFIFQYYEEEERQRGNFPDRFSGHQFPNYSSELNVNALLLGDSALYLCASRSLQGDAGELFFGEGSRLTVL.

This chain links TRBV7-8 with TRBJ2-3; 7 nucleotides match TRBD1. The germline V gene has CDR1 SGHVS and CDR2 FQNEAQ. This CDR3 has 16 residues. Losses at the gene ends were 5 bases for V and 0 bases for J; bases not matched to a gene: 8. As DNA, the CDR3 is TGTGCCAGCAGCCTGGGACAGTACTCTAGCACAGATACGCAGTATTTT. Translated, it gives CASSLGQYSSTDTQYF.

The sample holds a few counts of this clone. This rearrangement joins TRBV6-5 to TRBJ1-5, with unresolved D. CDR1 is MNHEY and CDR2 is SVGAGI in the germline V gene. The CDR3 consists of 14 residues. Trimming removed 10 bases from V and 1 base from J, with 14 bases in between. This CDR3 is CATKRSVSNQPQHF. CDR3 bases: TGTGCCACAAAACGATCGGTCAGCAATCAGCCCCAGCATTTT.

The chain has TRBV4-1 and TRBJ2-7; a weak D match, TRBD1 (5 bases). Per germline, CDR1 MGHRA and CDR2 YSYEKL. The length of the CDR3 is 16 residues. Trimming took 0 bases from V and 1 from J, leaving 13 bases between them. The CDR3 sequence is CASSQEGEDPSYEQYF. DNA of the CDR3: TGCGCCAGCAGCCAAGAAGGGGAAGACCCGTCCTACGAGCAGTACTTC.